One and the same sample provided the 7 T cell receptor beta chains below, sequenced in a study of shared clonotypes between healthy human individuals. Repertoires were generated with immunoSEQ multiplex PCR, while TCRdb's copy carries only in-frame clones and drops some. Of about half a million clones listed, about 84% are singletons. Sequenced material: PBMCs. Receptors were obtained from a woman aged 40-49 years in good health. Some clones in this sample may be carry-over from other donors' samples.

The chain carries TRBV19 and TRBJ1-1; D perhaps matches TRBD1 (6 bases). Germline CDR1 LNHDA, CDR2 SQIVND (reference sequence). This CDR3 has 14 amino acids. V lost 3 bases to trimming and J lost 4 bases, with 12 bases between them. The CDR3 DNA reads TGTGCCAGTAGTATTAACAGGGCATTCACTGAAGCTTTCTTT. Protein product: CASSINRAFTEAFF.

J is TRBJ1-2 and V is TRBV7-2; possibly TRBD1 for D (6 bases). CDR1 is SGHTA and CDR2 is FQGNSA in the germline V gene. The germline V and J ends were trimmed by 2 bases and 4 bases, with 17 bases remaining between them. The CDR3 runs to 16 residues. The CDR3 DNA follows: TGTGCCAGCAGCTTAAGTAGCGGGGGCGGTAGCTATGGCTACACCTTC. This gives the protein CASSLSSGGGSYGYTF.

J is TRBJ1-1 and V is TRBV11-2, with D unresolved. CDR1 and CDR2 from the germline V gene are SGHAT and FQNNGV. CDR3 length: 14 residues. V was pared by 2 bases and J by 5 bases, with 12 bases between. CDR3 nucleotide sequence: TGTGCCAGCAGCTTACAGTGGAGTGGGACTGAAGCTTTCTTT. Its protein product is CASSLQWSGTEAFF.

In regard to this clone: The junction does not match germline at one end; this may be a read error. Here the CDR3 reads CASSLSGRALNF. CDR3 coding DNA: TGTGCCAGCAGTCTCTCGGGACGCGCCCTAAACTTC. The rearrangement uses TRBV28 and TRBJ2-7; D assignment may be TRBD1 or TRBD2 (5 bases each). The germline V gene has CDR1 MDHEN and CDR2 SYDVKM. CDR3 size: 12 residues.

V gene TRBV15 combines with J gene TRBJ2-5; D might be TRBD1 or TRBD2, each matching 5 bases. The V gene lost 4 bases and the J gene lost 4 bases, with 13 bases spanning the gap. CDR3 length: 14 residues. Germline loops: CDR1 LNHNV, CDR2 YYDKDF (reference sequence). The chain's CDR3 is CATSKQQEVETQYF. The CDR3 DNA is TGTGCCACCAGCAAGCAACAGGAGGTAGAGACCCAGTACTTC.

The chain has TRBV28 and TRBJ2-2; 10 bases line up with TRBD1. The CDR3 has 15 residues. Germline V CDR1 and CDR2: MDHEN, SYDVKM. V was pared by 6 bases and J by 0 bases, with 1 base of the junction left unmatched. CDR3: CASRDRGTNTGELFF. For the CDR3, the DNA is TGTGCCAGCAGGGACAGGGGGACGAACACCGGGGAGCTGTTTTTT.

V and J are TRBV6-1 and TRBJ2-2, with 9 bases lining up with TRBD2. Germline CDR1 and CDR2: MNHNS and SASEGT. V shed 1 base and J 4 bases; nucleotides not matched to a gene: 4. The CDR3 has 16 amino acids. Written as DNA, the CDR3 is TGTGCCAGCAGTGAAGGACTAGCGGAGGTCACCGGGGAGCTGTTTTTT. This sequence encodes CASSEGLAEVTGELFF.